The 9 T cell receptor beta chains below were found in one sample sequenced in a study of cytomegalovirus exposure and HLA in healthy donors. The repertoire was sequenced with immunoSEQ multiplex PCR; TCRdb's copy has only in-frame clones and lacks some. Of about 360,000 clones listed, 86% are singletons. The sample consisted of PBMCs. The receptor set was obtained from a young woman in good health and CMV-seronegative.

The V and J genes are TRBV7-9 and TRBJ2-1, with 8 bases that match TRBD2. Germline V gene sequence: CDR1 SEHNR, CDR2 FQNEAQ (reference sequence). J was trimmed by 2 bases and V by 6 bases; bases with no gene match: 9. The CDR3 spans 16 residues. For the CDR3, the DNA is TGTGCCAGCAGAATAACTAGCGGACGAACCTACAATGAGCAGTTCTTC. It specifies CASRITSGRTYNEQFF. The full variable domain, with the rest looked up from reference TRBV7-9 and TRBJ2-1, is DTGVSQNPRHKITKRGQNVTFRCDPISEHNRLYWYRQTLGQGPEFLTYFQNEAQLEKSRLLSDRFSAERPKGSFSTLEIQRTEQGDSAMYLCASRITSGRTYNEQFFGPGTRLTVL.

The V gene is TRBV6-5, the J gene TRBJ2-2, with 7 nucleotides matching TRBD1. The trim removed 5 bases at V and 6 bases at J, leaving 3 bases unmatched. The CDR3 totals 13 residues. Germline V CDR1 and CDR2: MNHEY, SVGAGI. Here the CDR3 reads CASSPGGSGELFF. DNA of the CDR3: TGTGCCAGCAGTCCAGGGGGTTCCGGGGAGCTGTTTTTT.

V and J are TRBV27 and TRBJ1-2, with D perhaps matching TRBD1 (6 bases). Germline V CDR1 and CDR2: MNHEY, SMNVEV (reference sequence). The CDR3 runs 10 residues. V was trimmed by 3 bases and J by 12 bases, leaving 8 bases between them. The CDR3 here is CASSFRGNTF. The CDR3 DNA reads TGTGCCAGCAGTTTCAGGGGAAACACCTTC.

The gene calls are TRBV2 and TRBJ1-5; D may be TRBD1 (6 bases). CDR1 and CDR2 (germline): SNHLY, FYNNEI. Trimming removed 2 bases from V and 5 bases from J, with 13 bases in between. This CDR3 region has 15 residues. CDR3 DNA sequence: TGTGCCAGCAGTGAAAGCAGGGGTAATCATCAGCCCCAGCATTTT. It translates to CASSESRGNHQPQHF.

The J gene is TRBJ2-1, the V gene TRBV27; 12 bases are shared with TRBD2. This CDR3 is built from 15 residues. Trimming took 9 bases from V and 5 from J; bases not matched to a gene: 8. CDR1 is MNHEY and CDR2 is SMNVEV in the germline V gene (reference sequence). The CDR3 bases are TGTGCCAGTTCGATCCGGACTAGCGGGAACAATGAGCAGTTCTTC. This translates into CASSIRTSGNNEQFF.

The rearrangement joins TRBV28 to TRBJ1-1, with a tentative D call TRBD1 (6 bases). The CDR3 contains 13 residues. The V gene's germline CDR1 is MDHEN and CDR2 SYDVKM. Trimming took off 7 bases at V and 7 bases at J, with 16 bases between the two ends. CDR3 sequence: CASTWGAGGEAFF. In DNA form, the CDR3 reads TGTGCCAGCACCTGGGGGGCGGGAGGTGAAGCTTTCTTT.

V is TRBV27 and J is TRBJ1-6; a possible D gene is TRBD1 (6 bases). The CDR3 is made up of 14 amino acids. CDR1 and CDR2 from the germline V gene are MNHEY and SMNVEV (reference sequence). The V and J ends lost 8 bases and 7 bases respectively, with 15 bases between them. The DNA of the CDR3 is TGTGCCAGCGGATCGGGACAATCGAATTCACCCCTCCACTTT. Its translation is CASGSGQSNSPLHF.

This clone was counted a few times. The chain couples TRBV7-6 to TRBJ1-2; D unresolved. The CDR3 is made up of 13 amino acids. V shed 5 bases and J shed 0 bases, with 7 bases lying between them. Germline V lookup: CDR1 SGHVS, CDR2 FNYEAQ. The CDR3 nucleotides are TGTGCCAGCAGCCCTCTCCCTAACTATGGCTACACCTTC. It yields the protein CASSPLPNYGYTF.

J is TRBJ2-7 and V is TRBV28, with a weak D call TRBD2 (6 bases). V was trimmed by 5 bases and J by 4 bases, leaving 15 bases between them. This CDR3 is built from 14 residues. Germline V gene sequence: CDR1 MDHEN, CDR2 SYDVKM. The CDR3 bases are TGTGCCAGCAGTCCGCCGGGACTTAGGTACGAGCAGTACTTC. It is translated as CASSPPGLRYEQYF.